Listed below are T cell receptor beta chains from one sample, sequenced in a study of blood T cell repertoires in COVID-19. Profiled with immunoSEQ multiplex PCR; TCRdb holds only in-frame clones, not every one. This sample has about 230,000 clones, with over 80% found just once. The material sequenced was peripheral blood. These receptors were obtained from a woman aged 70-85 years with active or convalescent COVID-19. Each CDR3 is given with its conserved first and last residue. Fields, in order: CDR3 protein, CDR3 DNA, J gene, clone size, CDR3 length, D gene, V gene. A D gene is named only where the DNA matches it firmly. Expanded clones are given a class, and other clones once, few, many or no size at all.

CDR3 protein: CATSEATYEQYF
CDR3 DNA: TGTGCCACCAGTGAAGCTACCTACGAGCAGTACTTC
J gene: TRBJ2-7
clone size: NA
CDR3 length: 12
D gene: NA
V gene: TRBV24-1

CDR3 protein: CASSRRDRGNSPLHF
CDR3 DNA: TGTGCCAGCAGCCGGAGGGACAGGGGTAATTCACCCCTCCACTTT
J gene: TRBJ1-6
clone size: NA
CDR3 length: 15
D gene: TRBD1
V gene: TRBV3-1/TRBV3-2

CDR3 protein: CASSSKAGGRSGELFF
CDR3 DNA: TGTGCCAGCAGCTCCAAAGCGGGGGGGAGGTCCGGGGAGCTGTTTTTT
J gene: TRBJ2-2
clone size: NA
CDR3 length: 16
D gene: TRBD2
V gene: TRBV5-4

CDR3 protein: CASSYSWQNTEAFF
CDR3 DNA: TGTGCCAGCAGTTACTCGTGGCAGAACACTGAAGCTTTCTTT
J gene: TRBJ1-1
clone size: NA
CDR3 length: 14
D gene: NA
V gene: TRBV6-5

CDR3 protein: CASRQGGSAAYEQYF
CDR3 DNA: TGCGCCAGCCGACAGGGGGGATCGGCGGCATACGAGCAGTACTTC
J gene: TRBJ2-7
clone size: NA
CDR3 length: 15
D gene: TRBD1
V gene: TRBV5-1

CDR3 protein: CASSLERGEITDTQYF
CDR3 DNA: TGCGCCAGCAGCTTAGAGCGGGGGGAGATCACAGATACGCAGTATTTT
J gene: TRBJ2-3
clone size: NA
CDR3 length: 16
D gene: TRBD2
V gene: TRBV5-1

CDR3 protein: CASKETGIYGYTF
CDR3 DNA: TGTGCCAGCAAGGAGACAGGGATCTATGGCTACACCTTC
J gene: TRBJ1-2
clone size: NA
CDR3 length: 13
D gene: TRBD1
V gene: TRBV2

CDR3 protein: CASSLRGWNQETQYF
CDR3 DNA: TGTGCCAGCAGTTTAAGGGGGTGGAACCAAGAGACCCAGTACTTC
J gene: TRBJ2-5
clone size: NA
CDR3 length: 15
D gene: NA
V gene: TRBV27

CDR3 protein: CASSSAGTDSYGYTF
CDR3 DNA: TGTGCCAGCAGCTCGGCCGGGACAGATAGTTATGGCTACACCTTC
J gene: TRBJ1-2
clone size: NA
CDR3 length: 15
D gene: TRBD1
V gene: TRBV5-4

CDR3 protein: CASSLSRIYGYTF
CDR3 DNA: TGTGCCAGCAGTTTATCCAGGATCTATGGCTACACCTTC
J gene: TRBJ1-2
clone size: NA
CDR3 length: 13
D gene: NA
V gene: TRBV12-3/TRBV12-4

CDR3 protein: CASTLQRTGYETQYF
CDR3 DNA: TGTGCCAGCACCCTGCAAAGGACAGGATATGAGACCCAGTACTTC
J gene: TRBJ2-5
clone size: NA
CDR3 length: 15
D gene: TRBD1
V gene: TRBV2

CDR3 protein: CASKGYLNQETQYF
CDR3 DNA: TGTGCCAGCAAGGGGTATTTGAACCAAGAGACCCAGTACTTC
J gene: TRBJ2-5
clone size: once
CDR3 length: 14
D gene: NA
V gene: TRBV6-5

CDR3 protein: CASVPAGPSYNEQFF
CDR3 DNA: TGTGCCAGCGTTCCAGCGGGACCTTCCTACAATGAGCAGTTCTTC
J gene: TRBJ2-1
clone size: NA
CDR3 length: 15
D gene: TRBD2
V gene: TRBV28

CDR3 protein: CASSTGQGLATGELFF
CDR3 DNA: TGTGCCAGCAGCACCGGACAGGGTTTGGCCACCGGGGAGCTGTTTTTT
J gene: TRBJ2-2
clone size: NA
CDR3 length: 16
D gene: TRBD1
V gene: TRBV7-9

CDR3 protein: CASSPPNVGGGSYNEQFF
CDR3 DNA: TGTGCCAGCTCACCACCGAATGTGGGAGGGGGTTCCTACAATGAGCAGTTCTTC
J gene: TRBJ2-1
clone size: NA
CDR3 length: 18
D gene: NA
V gene: TRBV18

CDR3 protein: CASSTRTGELFF
CDR3 DNA: TGTGCCAGCAGTACTAGAACCGGGGAGCTGTTTTTT
J gene: TRBJ2-2
clone size: NA
CDR3 length: 12
D gene: NA
V gene: TRBV6-2/TRBV6-3

CDR3 protein: CASSTGQGQYEQYF
CDR3 DNA: TGTGCCAGCTCAACGGGACAGGGGCAGTACGAGCAGTACTTC
J gene: TRBJ2-7
clone size: NA
CDR3 length: 14
D gene: TRBD1
V gene: TRBV18

CDR3 protein: CASPGPQGRIETQYF
CDR3 DNA: TGTGCCAGTCCGGGGCCACAGGGTAGAATAGAGACCCAGTACTTC
J gene: TRBJ2-5
clone size: NA
CDR3 length: 15
D gene: NA
V gene: TRBV6-5

CDR3 protein: CSVDRVYGYTF
CDR3 DNA: TGCAGCGTGGACAGGGTTTATGGCTACACCTTC
J gene: TRBJ1-2
clone size: NA
CDR3 length: 11
D gene: TRBD1
V gene: TRBV29-1

CDR3 protein: CASSRHRDRDNQPQHF
CDR3 DNA: TGTGCCAGTAGTAGACACCGGGACAGGGACAATCAGCCCCAGCATTTT
J gene: TRBJ1-5
clone size: NA
CDR3 length: 16
D gene: TRBD1
V gene: TRBV19

CDR3 protein: CASSLSETQYF
CDR3 DNA: TGCGCCAGCAGCTTGAGCGAGACCCAGTACTTC
J gene: TRBJ2-5
clone size: NA
CDR3 length: 11
D gene: NA
V gene: TRBV5-1

CDR3 protein: CASSPGTVSNQPQHF
CDR3 DNA: TGCGCCAGCAGCCCAGGGACAGTTAGCAATCAGCCCCAGCATTTT
J gene: TRBJ1-5
clone size: once
CDR3 length: 15
D gene: TRBD1
V gene: TRBV5-1

CDR3 protein: CASRSGHRINQPQHF
CDR3 DNA: TGTGCCAGCAGATCGGGACATCGTATCAATCAGCCCCAGCATTTT
J gene: TRBJ1-5
clone size: NA
CDR3 length: 15
D gene: NA
V gene: TRBV11-3

CDR3 protein: CASSLDGPPATSGGRTQFF
CDR3 DNA: TGTGCCAGCAGCTTAGACGGCCCCCCCGCGACTAGCGGGGGCCGAACGCAGTTCTTC
J gene: TRBJ2-1
clone size: NA
CDR3 length: 19
D gene: TRBD2
V gene: TRBV7-2

CDR3 protein: CASIHTRGRGHYEQYF
CDR3 DNA: TGTGCCAGCATCCATACCCGCGGCAGGGGGCACTACGAGCAGTACTTC
J gene: TRBJ2-7
clone size: few
CDR3 length: 16
D gene: TRBD1
V gene: TRBV11-3

CDR3 protein: CASSKRSWGTSGTPGIYEQYF
CDR3 DNA: TGTGCCAGCAGCAAAAGATCATGGGGGACTAGCGGAACCCCTGGGATCTACGAGCAGTACTTC
J gene: TRBJ2-7
clone size: NA
CDR3 length: 21
D gene: NA
V gene: TRBV21-1

CDR3 protein: CASSLGRDGYTF
CDR3 DNA: TGTGCCAGCAGCTTGGGTCGGGATGGCTACACCTTC
J gene: TRBJ1-2
clone size: NA
CDR3 length: 12
D gene: NA
V gene: TRBV11-2

CDR3 protein: CASSPRENVYEQYF
CDR3 DNA: TGTGCCAGCAGCCCCCGGGAGAATGTCTACGAGCAGTACTTC
J gene: TRBJ2-7
clone size: NA
CDR3 length: 14
D gene: NA
V gene: TRBV9

CDR3 protein: CASSLAAGTDTQYF
CDR3 DNA: TGCGCCAGCAGCTTGGCTGCGGGAACAGATACGCAGTATTTT
J gene: TRBJ2-3
clone size: once
CDR3 length: 14
D gene: NA
V gene: TRBV5-1

CDR3 protein: CASSQRAGGAAINTEAFF
CDR3 DNA: TGTGCCAGCAGTCAAAGGGCGGGAGGAGCCGCAATAAACACTGAAGCTTTCTTT
J gene: TRBJ1-1
clone size: NA
CDR3 length: 18
D gene: NA
V gene: TRBV28

CDR3 protein: CASSLWLPWRGTDTQYF
CDR3 DNA: TGTGCCAGCAGCTTGTGGCTCCCTTGGCGGGGCACAGATACGCAGTATTTT
J gene: TRBJ2-3
clone size: NA
CDR3 length: 17
D gene: NA
V gene: TRBV5-6

CDR3 protein: CASSPGTASYTEAFF
CDR3 DNA: TGTGCCAGCAGTCCAGGGACTGCTTCGTACACTGAAGCTTTCTTT
J gene: TRBJ1-1
clone size: NA
CDR3 length: 15
D gene: NA
V gene: TRBV28